The rows below give T cell receptor beta chains drawn from one sample of a study of shared clonotypes between healthy human individuals. The data were produced by immunoSEQ multiplex PCR, yet TCRdb's version contains in-frame clones alone and is incomplete. The sample lists about 610,000 clones, more than 95% seen once, with about 0.06% in the top ten. Sequencing was carried out using naive CD4+ T cells sorted from blood. Receptors originate from a woman in her 30s in good health. CDR3s include the opening cysteine and the closing phenylalanine or tryptophan. D genes are given only for firm matches.

J gene | D gene | V gene | CDR3 protein | CDR3 DNA
TRBJ2-3 | NA | TRBV29-1 | CSVTGTRRADTQYF | TGCAGCGTTACTGGGACTCGTCGGGCAGATACGCAGTATTTT
TRBJ1-5 | TRBD1 | TRBV18 | CASSRGTGHQPQHF | TGTGCCAGCTCACGGGGGACAGGTCATCAGCCCCAGCATTTT
TRBJ1-1 | NA | TRBV11-2 | CASSELGSGAEAFF | TGTGCCAGCAGCGAACTGGGTAGTGGGGCTGAAGCTTTCTTT
TRBJ2-1 | TRBD2 | TRBV7-8 | CASRATSGRAWNEQFF | TGTGCCAGCAGAGCTACTAGCGGGAGGGCCTGGAATGAGCAGTTCTTC
TRBJ2-7 | NA | TRBV15 | CATSTMGEDLEQYF | TGTGCCACCAGCACTATGGGAGAGGACCTCGAGCAGTACTTC
TRBJ2-3 | NA | TRBV27 | CASSFWRGATDTQYF | TGTGCCAGCAGTTTTTGGAGGGGAGCGACAGATACGCAGTATTTT
TRBJ2-2 | NA | TRBV25-1 | CASSRVGTGELFF | TGTGCCAGCAGCAGGGTCGGGACCGGGGAGCTGTTTTTT
TRBJ2-3 | TRBD1 | TRBV30 | CAWSVRQGAISTDTQYF | TGTGCCTGGAGTGTACGGCAGGGGGCGATCAGTACAGATACGCAGTATTTT
TRBJ1-3 | NA | TRBV9 | CASSVGGISGNTIYF | TGTGCCAGCAGCGTAGGGGGAATCTCTGGAAACACCATATATTTT
TRBJ2-1 | NA | TRBV2 | CASSHGDWNNEQFF | TGTGCCAGCAGTCACGGGGACTGGAACAATGAGCAGTTCTTC
TRBJ2-3 | NA | TRBV5-1 | CASSPGADEIAQYF | TGCGCCAGCAGCCCTGGAGCTGACGAGATCGCGCAGTATTTT
TRBJ1-2 | NA | TRBV19 | CASSNLFTADSGGYTF | TGTGCCAGTAGCAACCTCTTTACCGCCGATTCAGGGGGCTACACCTTC
TRBJ1-4 | TRBD1 | TRBV15 | CATSGDRGRAGEKLFF | TGTGCCACCAGCGGAGACAGGGGGCGAGCAGGTGAAAAACTGTTTTTT
TRBJ2-2 | NA | TRBV5-5 | CASSLGGGANTGELFF | TGTGCCAGCAGCCTGGGGGGCGGGGCGAACACCGGGGAGCTGTTTTTT
TRBJ1-4 | NA | TRBV2 | CASNRVTNEKLFF | TGTGCCAGCAACAGGGTAACTAATGAAAAACTGTTTTTT